This T cell receptor (beta chain) stems from a study of vaccination effects on CD4 cells after COVID-19 (dated 2022 in TCRdb). Study-wide context: Across the study, the median time from the second dose to post-vaccine sampling was 72 days (range 14 to 241). The study compared SARS-CoV-2 spike-specific CD4+ TCR repertoires before and after mRNA vaccination in COVID-19 convalescent patients and infection-naive vaccine recipients. The full study included approximately nine COVID-19 convalescent patients and a few SARS-CoV-2-naive healthy vaccine recipients. The Oncomine TCR Beta short-read assay on an Illumina iSeq 100 was used to sequence cultures from other donors in the study. Study-level results and caveats: Among healthy vaccine recipients, nearly all vaccine-induced clones were SARS-CoV-2 mono-reactive, and just 1 of 255 was cross-reactive with common cold coronaviruses. Marked clonal contraction was observed in both infection-induced and vaccine-induced clones at late post-vaccination timepoints, consistent with waning T cell responses. Limitations of the study were the small number of convalescent patients and the absence of early post-infection timepoints.

In the ViraFEST assay, PBMC were stimulated with viral peptide pools, and TCR sequencing was then used to find antigen-specific CD4+ T cell clonotypes based on their expansion. After more than 9 days of culture, CD4+ T cells were isolated with the EasySep CD4+ T cell isolation kit. Two doses of either the BNT162b2 or the mRNA-1273 mRNA SARS-CoV-2 vaccine were administered to participants. Healthy vaccine recipients had no prior SARS-CoV-2 infection, confirmed by negative nucleocapsid antibodies before and after vaccination. Roughly 1.9 million PBMC per well were cultured with roughly 10 ug/ml peptides in IMDM containing approximately 4.5% human AB serum, around 10 IU/ml IL-2 and gentamicin. Half of the culture medium was replaced with fresh IL-2-containing medium on days 3 and 7. Each peptide stimulation condition was cultured in triplicate wells unless otherwise noted. PBMC were separated from whole blood using Ficoll-Paque Plus gradient centrifugation and were then either cryopreserved at -140C or used fresh. The spike proteins of SARS-CoV-2 and of the common cold coronaviruses HCoV-NL63, HCoV-OC43 and HCoV-229E were spanned by overlapping peptide pools. Genomic DNA was extracted from cultured CD4+ T cells with the QIAamp micro DNA kit.

Of note for this clone: Its antigen is unknown. The sample holds no much larger clone one base away, and base qualities are not on file.

Trimming removed 6 bases from V and 1 base from J; the gene matches leave 6 bases unexplained. The CDR3, cysteine through phenylalanine, is 15 amino acids long. Only the CDR3 DNA stays, 45 bases, in frame from base 1. Taken from the germline V gene (reference sequence), the CDR1 and CDR2 loops are SEHNR and FQNEAQ. Receptor amplification or capture employed the immunoSEQ multiplex PCR assay. DNA from the cultured, isolated CD4+ T cells was subjected to TCR beta CDR3 sequencing. The original pipeline was this. Non-productive TCR sequences were removed and reads were trimmed to the CDR3 region, keeping CDR3s of at least 7 amino acids. Antigen-specific clonotypes were identified with the MANAFEST web app by comparing expansion in peptide wells against reference cultures. For clones to be considered positive, expansion at FDR<0.05 versus reference and all other wells, an odds ratio above 5, and a frequency above 0.1% in two replicate wells were required. Clonotypes significantly expanded in SARS-CoV-2 spike wells and in at least one common cold coronavirus spike condition were defined as cross-reactive. Using the stringdist R package, CDR3 similarity was measured by Levenshtein distance, and unrooted trees were constructed with ape in R 3.6.1. TCRdb took over this immuneACCESS table, retaining in-frame rearrangements with V and J assigned. Such tables are incomplete; in checked studies, under half of the missing clones stem from an unresolved V gene, and the remainder is unexplained. The D gene and trimming were derived from the DNA, and the V and J assignments and clone size from that table. For this sample there are tens of thousands of clones; 77% appear just once. 1.1% of the sample is in the top ten clones.

This TCR was recovered from a human donor who received a COVID-19 vaccine. Material: CD4+ T cells from PBMCs cultured with HCoV-OC43 spike peptides, obtained after COVID-19 vaccination. Taken with the paper, the label for cell subset or site translates to: HCoV-OC43 spike overlapping peptide pool stimulation. The chain employs TRBV7-9 and TRBJ1-5, and 7 bases in between align with TRBD1. The sequence in DNA is TGTGCCAGCAGTAGGGGGCTCGGAAGCAATCAGCCCCAGCATTTT. It specifies CASSRGLGSNQPQHF.